The sequence of this T cell receptor beta chain was determined in a study of blood T cell repertoires in COVID-19. Study at large: The United States, Italy and Spain provided the acute and convalescent COVID-19 samples. T cells, B-cell-depleted T cells, or PBMCs provided the cDNA or gDNA that served as material.

Per germline, CDR1 SGHNT and CDR2 YYREEE (reference sequence). The CDR3 covers 15 residues. V was shortened by 0 bases and J by 8 bases, with 12 bases between the two germline ends. Study processing details: Amplification of reference gene primers provided the estimated nucleated cell counts. Using immunoSEQ multiplex PCR, the repertoire was profiled, and TCRdb retains in-frame clones only, with some absent. The DNA was the basis for D and trimming; V, J and clone size are from that table. The data contain 250,000 to 300,000 clones, about nine tenths of them seen just once; the ten biggest clones take up 1.5% to 2%.

Specimen: PBMCs or T cells enriched from blood (not recorded which). The sequence was collected from a woman in her thirties or forties who had recovered from COVID-19. The chain carries TRBV5-4 and TRBJ1-6; D unclear. The chain's CDR3 is CASSLASFSDSPLHF. The DNA for the CDR3 is TGTGCCAGCAGCTTGGCCTCGTTTTCGGATTCACCCCTCCACTTT.